This T cell receptor (beta chain) was sequenced in a study of Ad26.COV2.S vaccination and SARS-CoV-2 variants. The study's findings and limits: Responses of T cells in total may have been underestimated by the TCR breadth and depth analyses.

Points on this clone: The target antigen is unknown.

V lost 4 bases to trimming and J lost 1 base, with 8 bases between them. This CDR3 comprises 14 residues. Germline loops: CDR1 SGHRS, CDR2 YFSETQ. This table comes from immunoSEQ multiplex PCR, and its TCRdb copy is limited to in-frame clones, with some not included. The repertoire holds about 350,000 clones, with roughly 89% as singletons. Treatment defined: roughly 18 received Ad26.COV2.S at low or high dose, single or two shots; about 5 received placebo; per-sample allocation not given. Day 63 after the first vaccine or placebo injection was the time point for sampling. V and J are TRBV5-1 and TRBJ2-2; tentatively, D is TRBD1 or TRBD2 (5 bases each). The material sequenced was peripheral blood, taken in a trial of Ad26.COV2.S vaccine versus placebo. This TCR came from a person aged 18-65 years who received the Ad26.COV2.S COVID-19 vaccine or a placebo. CDR3 region: CASSRGVNTGELFF. The CDR3 region has the DNA TGCGCCAGCAGCAGAGGGGTGAACACCGGGGAGCTGTTTTTT.